These T cell receptor beta chains were read from a single sample in a study of graft-versus-host responses after intestinal transplantation. Their antigens remain unidentified. Generated by immunoSEQ multiplex PCR, the TCRdb table keeps only in-frame clones and is missing some. This sample has about 90,000 clones, with about 88% found just once. Sequenced here: unstimulated CD4+ T cells sorted from spleen or lymph node cells, sampled before transplant. The receptors were gathered from a human donor who was the organ donor for an intestinal transplant. CDR3s include the opening cysteine and the closing phenylalanine or tryptophan. Each record gives: CDR3 protein, clone size, D gene, J gene, V gene. The D gene is left open where the match is weak. Where a row states a size, it is once, few, many or the class of an expanded clone; other rows omit it.

CDR3: CSVRGLGNTEAFF
size: -
D: -
J: TRBJ1-1
V: TRBV29-1

CDR3: CASSSGLVDGELFF
size: -
D: TRBD2
J: TRBJ2-2
V: TRBV5-1

CDR3: CASSLRWDSHQPQHF
size: -
D: TRBD1
J: TRBJ1-5
V: TRBV7-2

CDR3: CASSFSRDGELFF
size: -
D: -
J: TRBJ2-2
V: TRBV11-2

CDR3: CASKGGRGDNEKLFF
size: -
D: -
J: TRBJ1-4
V: TRBV27

CDR3: CASSQTGASYNEQFF
size: -
D: -
J: TRBJ2-1
V: TRBV7-2

CDR3: CASSPPMSNQPQHF
size: -
D: -
J: TRBJ1-5
V: TRBV18

CDR3: CASTPGGFYNEQFF
size: -
D: -
J: TRBJ2-1
V: TRBV5-1

CDR3: CAGGRQGNPYEQYF
size: -
D: TRBD1
J: TRBJ2-7
V: TRBV5-8

CDR3: CASSSPDNRYEQYF
size: -
D: -
J: TRBJ2-7
V: TRBV6-5

CDR3: CASSEKPSGGTDTQYF
size: -
D: TRBD2
J: TRBJ2-3
V: TRBV7-3

CDR3: CASSGGGYNNEQFF
size: -
D: TRBD2
J: TRBJ2-1
V: TRBV19

CDR3: CASSEDSPPQYF
size: once
D: -
J: TRBJ2-3
V: TRBV11-3

CDR3: CASSTNAGPTDTQYF
size: -
D: -
J: TRBJ2-3
V: TRBV18

CDR3: CASSLTTGQTQETQYF
size: -
D: TRBD1
J: TRBJ2-5
V: TRBV5-4

CDR3: CASSIVAGVGEAFF
size: -
D: -
J: TRBJ1-1
V: TRBV19